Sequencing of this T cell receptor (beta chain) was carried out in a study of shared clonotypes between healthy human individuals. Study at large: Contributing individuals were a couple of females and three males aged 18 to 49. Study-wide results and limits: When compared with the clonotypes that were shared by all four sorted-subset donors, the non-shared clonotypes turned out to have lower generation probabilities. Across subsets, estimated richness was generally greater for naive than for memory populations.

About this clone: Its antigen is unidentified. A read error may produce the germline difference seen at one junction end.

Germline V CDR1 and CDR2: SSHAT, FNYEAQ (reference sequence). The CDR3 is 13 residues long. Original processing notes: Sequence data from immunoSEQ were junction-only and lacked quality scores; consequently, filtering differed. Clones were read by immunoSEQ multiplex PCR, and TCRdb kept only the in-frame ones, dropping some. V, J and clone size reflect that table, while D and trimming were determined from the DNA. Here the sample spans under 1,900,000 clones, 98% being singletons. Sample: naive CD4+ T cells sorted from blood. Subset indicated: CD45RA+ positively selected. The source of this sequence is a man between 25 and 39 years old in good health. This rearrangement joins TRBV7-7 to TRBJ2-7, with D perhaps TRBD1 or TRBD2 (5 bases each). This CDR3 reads CASSPGTSYEQYF. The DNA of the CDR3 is TGTGCTAGCAGCCCCGGGACCTCCTACGAGCAGTACTTC.